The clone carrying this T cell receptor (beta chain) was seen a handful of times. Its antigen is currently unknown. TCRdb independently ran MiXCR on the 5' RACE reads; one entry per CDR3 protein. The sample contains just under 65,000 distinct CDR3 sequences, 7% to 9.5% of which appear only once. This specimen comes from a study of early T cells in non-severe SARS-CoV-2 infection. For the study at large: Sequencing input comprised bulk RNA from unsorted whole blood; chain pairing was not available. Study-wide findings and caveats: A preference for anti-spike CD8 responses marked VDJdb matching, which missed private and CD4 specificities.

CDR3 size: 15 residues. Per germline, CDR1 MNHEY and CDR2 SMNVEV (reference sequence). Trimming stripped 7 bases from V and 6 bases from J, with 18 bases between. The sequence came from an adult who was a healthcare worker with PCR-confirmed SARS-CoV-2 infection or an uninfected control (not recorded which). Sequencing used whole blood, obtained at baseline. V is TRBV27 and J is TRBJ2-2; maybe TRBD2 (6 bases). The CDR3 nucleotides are TGTGCCAGCATGGCAGGGACTTTCTTGGCCGGGGAGCTGTTTTTT. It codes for CASMAGTFLAGELFF.